These 11 T cell receptor beta chains originate from one sample sequenced in a study of control samples from healthy donors and cancer patients. Here immunoSEQ multiplex PCR was the method, and the copy in TCRdb shows in-frame clones only, minus some. Here the sample spans approximately 120,000 clones, 90% being singletons. The sequenced sample consisted of blood. Receptors originate from a human donor in good health. The donor label of this sample is uncertain.

The chain recombines TRBV29-1 with TRBJ1-1, with D unresolved. Germline lookup yields CDR1 SQVTM and CDR2 ANQGSEA. The CDR3 sequence is 11 residues long. V gave up 7 bases and J gave up 1 base, with 7 bases separating them. The CDR3 DNA follows: TGCAGCGCCACGGAGAACACTGAAGCTTTCTTT. It is translated as CSATENTEAFF.

This chain links TRBV5-1 with TRBJ2-7, with 9 positions matching TRBD1. J was trimmed by 5 bases and V by 2 bases; bases with no gene match: 5. Germline V lookup: CDR1 SGHRS, CDR2 YFSETQ. This CDR3 spans 14 amino acids. For the CDR3, the DNA is TGCGCCAGCAGCTTCACCGGGACAGGGAACGAGCAGTACTTC. Its protein is CASSFTGTGNEQYF. The full variable domain, completed using reference TRBV5-1 and TRBJ2-7, is KAGVTQTPRYLIKTRGQQVTLSCSPISGHRSVSWYQQTPGQGLQFLFEYFSETQRNKGNFPGRFSGRQFSNSRSEMNVSTLELGDSALYLCASSFTGTGNEQYFGPGTRLTVT.

The chain joins TRBV19 to TRBJ2-7; D is perhaps TRBD1 (6 bases). This CDR3 comprises 16 residues. Germline V CDR1 and CDR2: LNHDA, SQIVND (reference sequence). Trimming removed 5 bases from V and 3 bases from J, with 20 bases in between. CDR3 DNA: TGTGCCAGTAGTCAGGGCAGGGGCCTTCAAAGCTACGAGCAGTACTTC. Protein product: CASSQGRGLQSYEQYF.

CDR3 residues: CASSRDGMVEKLFF. As DNA, the CDR3 is TGTGCCAGCAGTCGGGACGGTATGGTGGAAAAACTGTTTTTT. The chain carries TRBV28 and TRBJ1-4, with D maybe TRBD1 (5 bases). Trimming took 5 bases from V and 8 from J, leaving 15 bases between them. Germline lookup yields CDR1 MDHEN and CDR2 SYDVKM. CDR3 length: 14 amino acids.

V gene TRBV6-5 combines with J gene TRBJ1-1; D ambiguous. The CDR3 totals 13 residues. Germline CDR1 reads MNHEY; CDR2 reads SVGAGI. With 8 bases removed from V and 4 bases from J, the gap between germline ends came to 14 bases. CDR3 protein: CASSGGLFTEAFF. For the CDR3, the DNA is TGTGCCAGCTCCGGCGGGCTCTTCACTGAAGCTTTCTTT.

This sequence joins TRBV15 and TRBJ2-7; D not certain. The CDR3 is made up of 16 amino acids. Trimming left V 2 bases short and J 0 bases short, with 14 bases between. CDR1 and CDR2 (germline): LNHNV, YYDKDF (reference sequence). This chain's CDR3 is CATSRTQVPRSYEQYF. The CDR3 DNA follows: TGTGCCACCAGCAGAACGCAGGTTCCGCGCTCCTACGAGCAGTACTTC.

This chain links TRBV19 with TRBJ1-5; the D gene is possibly TRBD1 (6 bases). Trimming cost V 0 bases and J 6 bases, with 21 bases left between them. Germline V CDR1 and CDR2: LNHDA, SQIVND (reference sequence). The CDR3 has 18 amino acids. The CDR3 DNA reads as TGTGCCAGTAGTATAGATGGGAACAGGGCCTCGACGGGTCAGCCCCAGCATTTT. Translation: CASSIDGNRASTGQPQHF. Full variable domain (outside the CDR3, taken from reference TRBV19 and TRBJ1-5): DGGITQSPKYLFRKEGQNVTLSCEQNLNHDAMYWYRQDPGQGLRLIYYSQIVNDFQKGDIAEGYSVSREKKESFPLTVTSAQKNPTAFYLCASSIDGNRASTGQPQHFGDGTRLSIL.

As DNA, the CDR3 is TGTGCCAGCGGACAGGGGAATTCACCCCTCCACTTT. Translation gives CASGQGNSPLHF. The chain has TRBV12-3 or TRBV12-4 and TRBJ1-6; 9 bases match TRBD1. This CDR3 is built from 12 residues. V shed 8 bases, J shed 7 bases, and the junction held 0 bases outside the gene matches.

The CDR3 is CASMAQVSSTEAFF. The CDR3, as DNA: TGTGCCAGCATGGCCCAGGTTTCCAGCACTGAAGCTTTCTTT. This chain connects TRBV3-1 (or the pseudogene TRBV3-2) to TRBJ1-1; D gene ambiguous. V was clipped by 7 bases and J by 4 bases, with 16 bases between them. Germline assignment: CDR1 LGHDT and CDR2 YNNKEL (reference sequence). The length of the CDR3 is 14 residues.

This clone was found once. The rearrangement joins TRBV7-8 to TRBJ2-3, with 8 bases fitting TRBD2. The V segment lost 0 bases and the J segment 1 base; nucleotides outside the gene matches: 3. Germline V gene data show CDR1 as SGHVS and CDR2 as FQNEAQ. The CDR3 has 16 amino acids. The CDR3 DNA reads as TGTGCCAGCAGCTTAGCCGCGCGGGGGGGCACAGATACGCAGTATTTT. Protein sequence: CASSLAARGGTDTQYF.

The table lists this clone with a count of one. The chain combines TRBV19 with TRBJ2-3, with 8 bases lining up with TRBD1. The CDR3 contains 16 residues. Per the germline V gene, CDR1 is LNHDA and CDR2 is SQIVND (reference sequence). The V and J ends lost 5 bases and 2 bases, in that order; junction bases with no gene match: 9. DNA of the CDR3: TGTGCCAGTAGTCCCACCTGGACAGGGACCACAGATACGCAGTATTTT. Protein: CASSPTWTGTTDTQYF.